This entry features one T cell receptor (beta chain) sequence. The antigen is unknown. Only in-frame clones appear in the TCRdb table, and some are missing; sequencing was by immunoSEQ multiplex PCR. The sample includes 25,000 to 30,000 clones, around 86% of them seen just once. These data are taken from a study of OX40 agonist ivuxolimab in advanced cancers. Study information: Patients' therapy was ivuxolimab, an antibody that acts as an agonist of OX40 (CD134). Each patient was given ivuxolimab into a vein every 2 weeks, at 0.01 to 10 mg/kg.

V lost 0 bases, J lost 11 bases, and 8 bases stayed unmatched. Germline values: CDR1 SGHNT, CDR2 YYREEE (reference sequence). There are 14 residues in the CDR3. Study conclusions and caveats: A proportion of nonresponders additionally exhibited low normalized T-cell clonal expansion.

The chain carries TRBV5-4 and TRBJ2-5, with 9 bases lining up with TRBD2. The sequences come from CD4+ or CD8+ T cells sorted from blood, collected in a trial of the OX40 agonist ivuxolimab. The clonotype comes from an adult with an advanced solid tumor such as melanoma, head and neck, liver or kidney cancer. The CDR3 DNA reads TGTGCCAGCAGCTTGGGCGGGAGGGCTCGAGAGCAGTACTTC. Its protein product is CASSLGGRAREQYF.